This passage covers 2 T cell receptor beta chains from one sample sequenced in a study of immune cell composition in non-small cell lung cancer. Generated by immunoSEQ multiplex PCR, the TCRdb table keeps only in-frame clones and is missing some. The table has some 2,600 clones, 81% seen once. Sequenced material: lung tumor tissue. The receptors stem from a human donor with non-small cell lung cancer.

The CDR3 DNA is TGTGCCAGCAGTGAAGACACTCGGGGCACCGGGGAGCTGTTTTTT. Its protein product is CASSEDTRGTGELFF. The chain combines TRBV6-1 with TRBJ2-2; maybe TRBD2 (5 bases). Per the germline V gene, CDR1 is MNHNS and CDR2 is SASEGT. This CDR3 comprises 15 residues. The V gene lost 1 base and the J gene lost 4 bases, with 10 bases spanning the gap.

This rearrangement joins TRBV6-6 to TRBJ2-2; D perhaps matches TRBD2 (7 bases). The CDR3 totals 15 residues. Germline V lookup: CDR1 MNHNY, CDR2 SVGAGI (reference sequence). V was cut by 8 bases and J by 4 bases, with 17 bases left in between. CDR3 residues: CASAPGGAGTGELFF. The DNA of the CDR3 is TGTGCCAGCGCCCCTGGGGGGGCGGGCACCGGGGAGCTGTTTTTT.